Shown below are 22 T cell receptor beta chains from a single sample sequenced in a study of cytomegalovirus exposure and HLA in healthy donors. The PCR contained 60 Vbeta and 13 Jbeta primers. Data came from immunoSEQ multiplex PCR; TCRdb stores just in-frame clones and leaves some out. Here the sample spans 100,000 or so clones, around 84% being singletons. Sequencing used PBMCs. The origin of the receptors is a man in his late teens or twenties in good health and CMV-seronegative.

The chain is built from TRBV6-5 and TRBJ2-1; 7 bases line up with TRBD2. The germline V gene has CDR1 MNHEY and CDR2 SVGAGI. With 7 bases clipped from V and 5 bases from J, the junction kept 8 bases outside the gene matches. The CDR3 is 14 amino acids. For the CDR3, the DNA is TGTGCCAGCATAGGCGGGAGTAGAGACAATGAGCAGTTCTTC. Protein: CASIGGSRDNEQFF.

This CDR3 is CASSQDGQGSGYTF. The CDR3, as DNA: TGTGCCAGCAGCCAAGATGGACAGGGTAGCGGCTACACCTTC. This chain links TRBV4-2 with TRBJ1-2; 8 bases are shared with TRBD1. The CDR3 runs 14 residues. Trimming at V came to 0 bases and at J to 8 bases, leaving 5 bases not matched to a gene. Germline assignment: CDR1 LGHNA and CDR2 YNFKEQ.

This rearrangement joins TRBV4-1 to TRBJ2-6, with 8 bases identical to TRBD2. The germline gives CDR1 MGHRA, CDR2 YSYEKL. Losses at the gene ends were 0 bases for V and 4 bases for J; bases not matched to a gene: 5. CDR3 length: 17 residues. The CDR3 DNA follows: TGCGCCAGCAGCCAAGATGTGCGGGGGGCAGGGGCCAACGTCCTGACTTTC. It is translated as CASSQDVRGAGANVLTF.

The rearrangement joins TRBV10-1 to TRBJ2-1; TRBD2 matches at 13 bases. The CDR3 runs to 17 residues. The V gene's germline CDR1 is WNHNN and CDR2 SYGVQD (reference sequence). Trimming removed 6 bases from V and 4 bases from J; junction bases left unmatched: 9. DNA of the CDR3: TGCGCCAGCAGATGGACTAGCGGGAGTTTTGGTTACAATGAGCAGTTCTTC. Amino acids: CASRWTSGSFGYNEQFF.

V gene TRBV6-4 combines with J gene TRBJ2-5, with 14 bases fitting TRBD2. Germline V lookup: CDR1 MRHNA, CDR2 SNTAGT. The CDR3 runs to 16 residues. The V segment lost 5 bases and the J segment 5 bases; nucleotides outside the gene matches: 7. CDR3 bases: TGTGCCAGCAGTTCCGGGACTAGCGGGAGTGTCGAGACCCAGTACTTC. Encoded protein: CASSSGTSGSVETQYF.

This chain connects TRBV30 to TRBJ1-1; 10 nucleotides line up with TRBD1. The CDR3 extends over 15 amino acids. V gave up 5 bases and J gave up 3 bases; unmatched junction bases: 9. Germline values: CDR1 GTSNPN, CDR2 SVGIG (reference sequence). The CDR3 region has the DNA TGTGCCTGGCGCCAGACCGGGACAGGGGACACTGAAGCTTTCTTT. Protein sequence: CAWRQTGTGDTEAFF.

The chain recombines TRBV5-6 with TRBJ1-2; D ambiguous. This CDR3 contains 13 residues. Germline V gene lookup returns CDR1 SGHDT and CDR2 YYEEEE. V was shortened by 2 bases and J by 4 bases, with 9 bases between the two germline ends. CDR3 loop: CASSLRESYGYTF. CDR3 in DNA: TGTGCCAGCAGCTTAAGGGAGTCCTATGGCTACACCTTC.

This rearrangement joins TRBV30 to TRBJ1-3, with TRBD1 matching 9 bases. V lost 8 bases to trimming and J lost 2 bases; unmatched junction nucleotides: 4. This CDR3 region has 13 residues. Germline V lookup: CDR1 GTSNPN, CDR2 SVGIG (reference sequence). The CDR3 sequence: CAGNRGPGNTIYF. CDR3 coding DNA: TGTGCCGGTAACAGGGGGCCTGGAAACACCATATATTTT.

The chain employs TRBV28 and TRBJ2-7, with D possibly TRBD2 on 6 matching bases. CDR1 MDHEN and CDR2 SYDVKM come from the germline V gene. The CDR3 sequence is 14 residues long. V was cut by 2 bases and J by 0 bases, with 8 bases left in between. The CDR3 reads CASSLAGPSYEQYF. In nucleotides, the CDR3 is TGTGCCAGCAGTTTAGCGGGGCCCTCCTACGAGCAGTACTTC.

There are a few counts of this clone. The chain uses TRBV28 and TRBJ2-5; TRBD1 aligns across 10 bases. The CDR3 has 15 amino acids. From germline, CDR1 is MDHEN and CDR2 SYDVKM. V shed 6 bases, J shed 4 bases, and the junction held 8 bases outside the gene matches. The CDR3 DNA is TGTGCCAGCAGCCTTAGACAGGGGGCTAGAGAGACCCAGTACTTC. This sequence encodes CASSLRQGARETQYF. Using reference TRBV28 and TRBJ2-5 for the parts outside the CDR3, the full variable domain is DVKVTQSSRYLVKRTGEKVFLECVQDMDHENMFWYRQDPGLGLRLIYFSYDVKMKEKGDIPEGYSVSREKKERFSLILESASTNQTSMYLCASSLRQGARETQYFGPGTRLLVL.

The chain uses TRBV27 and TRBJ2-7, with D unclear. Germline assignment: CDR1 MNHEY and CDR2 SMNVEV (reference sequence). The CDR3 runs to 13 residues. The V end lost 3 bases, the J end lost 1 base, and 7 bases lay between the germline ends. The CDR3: CASSFVSSYEQYF. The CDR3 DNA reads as TGTGCCAGCAGTTTCGTCTCTTCCTACGAGCAGTACTTC.

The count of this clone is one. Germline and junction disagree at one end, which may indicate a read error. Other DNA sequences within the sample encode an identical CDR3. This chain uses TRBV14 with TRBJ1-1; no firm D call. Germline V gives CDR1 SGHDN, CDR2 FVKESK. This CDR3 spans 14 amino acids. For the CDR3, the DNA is TGTGCCAGTAGCCCCCTGTCAGGGAACACTGAAGCTTTCTTT. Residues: CASSPLSGNTEAFF. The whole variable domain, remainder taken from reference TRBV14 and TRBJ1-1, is EAGVTQFPSHSVIEKGQTVTLRCDPISGHDNLYWYRRVMGKEIKFLLHFVKESKQDESGMPNNRFLAERTGGTYSTLKVQPAELEDSGVYFCASSPLSGNTEAFFGQGTRLTVV.

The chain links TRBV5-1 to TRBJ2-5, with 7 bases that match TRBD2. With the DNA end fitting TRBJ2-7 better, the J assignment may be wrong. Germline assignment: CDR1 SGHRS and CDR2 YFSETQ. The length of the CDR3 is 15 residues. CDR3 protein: CASSFIAGPSYEQYF. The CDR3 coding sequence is TGCGCCAGCAGCTTTATAGCGGGTCCCTCCTACGAGCAGTACTTC.

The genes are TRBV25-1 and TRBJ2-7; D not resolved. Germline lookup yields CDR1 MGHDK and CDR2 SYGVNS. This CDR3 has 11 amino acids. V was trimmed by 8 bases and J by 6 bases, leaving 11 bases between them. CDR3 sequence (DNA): TGTGCCAGCGGGCTATCAGGCGAGCAGTACTTC. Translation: CASGLSGEQYF.

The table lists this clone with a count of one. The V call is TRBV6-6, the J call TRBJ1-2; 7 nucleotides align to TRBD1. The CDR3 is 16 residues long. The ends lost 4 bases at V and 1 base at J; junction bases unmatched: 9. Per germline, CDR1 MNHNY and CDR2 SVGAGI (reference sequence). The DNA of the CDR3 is TGTGCCAGCAGTTCCGCCGGGACAGCTATTAACTATGGCTACACCTTC. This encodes CASSSAGTAINYGYTF.

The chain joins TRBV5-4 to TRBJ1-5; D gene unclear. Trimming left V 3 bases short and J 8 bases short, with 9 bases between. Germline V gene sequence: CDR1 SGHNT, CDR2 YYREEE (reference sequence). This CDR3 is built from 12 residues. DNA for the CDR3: TGTGCCAGCAGCTCTCCGCAGGAGCCCCAGCATTTT. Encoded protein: CASSSPQEPQHF. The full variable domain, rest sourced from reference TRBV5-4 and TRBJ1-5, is ETGVTQSPTHLIKTRGQQVTLRCSSQSGHNTVSWYQQALGQGPQFIFQYYREEENGRGNFPPRFSGLQFPNYSSELNVNALELDDSALYLCASSSPQEPQHFGDGTRLSIL.

CDR3 sequence reads: CSVEAVDYNEQFF. CDR3 nucleotide sequence: TGCAGCGTTGAAGCGGTAGATTACAATGAGCAGTTCTTC. V usage is TRBV29-1 and J usage is TRBJ2-1; D uncertain. Germline V gene data show CDR1 as SQVTM and CDR2 as ANQGSEA. The CDR3 spans 13 residues. V lost 1 base and J lost 4, with 8 bases in between.

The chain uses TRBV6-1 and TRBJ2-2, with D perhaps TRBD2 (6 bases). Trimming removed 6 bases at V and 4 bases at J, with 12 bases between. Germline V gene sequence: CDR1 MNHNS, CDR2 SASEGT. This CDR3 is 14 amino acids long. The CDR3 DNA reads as TGTGCCAGCAGCCGGGACTCTTCCACCGGGGAGCTGTTTTTT. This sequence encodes CASSRDSSTGELFF.

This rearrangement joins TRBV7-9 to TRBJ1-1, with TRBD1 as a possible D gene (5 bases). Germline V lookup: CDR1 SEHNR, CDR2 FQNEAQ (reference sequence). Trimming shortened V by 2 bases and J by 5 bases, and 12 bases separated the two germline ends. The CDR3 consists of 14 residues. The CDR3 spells CASSLTGGMTEAFF. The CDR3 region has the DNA TGTGCCAGCAGCTTAACCGGGGGTATGACTGAAGCTTTCTTT.

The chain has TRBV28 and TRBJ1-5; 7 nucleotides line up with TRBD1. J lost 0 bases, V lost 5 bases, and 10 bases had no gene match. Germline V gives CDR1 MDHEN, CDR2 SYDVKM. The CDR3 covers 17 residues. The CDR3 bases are TGTGCCAGCAGTACGACAGGGCCCTATTATAGCAATCAGCCCCAGCATTTT. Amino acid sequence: CASSTTGPYYSNQPQHF.

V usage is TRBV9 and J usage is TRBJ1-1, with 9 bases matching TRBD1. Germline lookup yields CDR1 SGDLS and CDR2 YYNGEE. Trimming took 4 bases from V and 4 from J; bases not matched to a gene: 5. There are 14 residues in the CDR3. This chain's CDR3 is CASSPDRGSTEAFF. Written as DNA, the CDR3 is TGTGCCAGCAGCCCTGACAGGGGGAGCACTGAAGCTTTCTTT.

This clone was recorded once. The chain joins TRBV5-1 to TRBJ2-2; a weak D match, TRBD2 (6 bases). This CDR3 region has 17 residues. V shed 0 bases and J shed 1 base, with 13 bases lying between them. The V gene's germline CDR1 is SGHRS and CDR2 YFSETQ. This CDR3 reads CASSLVPGRENTGELFF. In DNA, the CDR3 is TGCGCCAGCAGCTTGGTCCCGGGGCGGGAGAACACCGGGGAGCTGTTTTTT.